What follows are 2 T cell receptor beta chains derived from one specimen sequenced in a study of T cells expressing NK-cell markers (dated by TCRdb to about 2020). The library relied on 5' RACE. The sample was run on an Illumina HiSeq 2000. TCRdb reprocessed the public reads and reports one entry per CDR3 protein sequence, without DNA. This sample's clone table shows over 350,000 distinct CDR3 sequences. About 10% of the sample belongs to the ten largest clones. Source material: blood T cells: a sorted CD56 or NKG2C T cell subset, CD4+ or CD8+ T cells, or bulk PBMC T cells (not recorded which). These receptors were taken from a woman aged 45-65 years in good health. Donor details come from another sample of the same person, matched by shared clones.

The chain uses TRBV19 and TRBJ2-3. This CDR3 comprises 12 residues. CDR1 and CDR2 from the germline V gene are LNHDA and SQIVND (reference sequence). The chain's CDR3 is CASSPYGDTQYF.

The chain couples TRBV7-8 to TRBJ2-5. Germline lookup yields CDR1 SGHVS and CDR2 FQNEAQ. This CDR3 is built from 14 residues. The CDR3: CASSLVAWGETQYF.